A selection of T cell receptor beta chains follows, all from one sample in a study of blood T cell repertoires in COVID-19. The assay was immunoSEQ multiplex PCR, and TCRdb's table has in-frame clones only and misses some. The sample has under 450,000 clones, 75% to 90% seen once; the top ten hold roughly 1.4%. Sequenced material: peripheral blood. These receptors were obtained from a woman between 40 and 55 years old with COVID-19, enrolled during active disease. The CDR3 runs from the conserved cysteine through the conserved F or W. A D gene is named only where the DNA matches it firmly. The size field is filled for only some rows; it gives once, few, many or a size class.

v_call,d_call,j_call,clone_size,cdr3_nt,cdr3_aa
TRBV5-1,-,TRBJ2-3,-,TGCGCCAGCAGCTGGGAAAGCGGGTACACAGATACGCAGTATTTT,CASSWESGYTDTQYF
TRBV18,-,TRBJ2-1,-,TGTGCCAGCTCACGGGACTCATACTACAATGAGCAGTTCTTC,CASSRDSYYNEQFF
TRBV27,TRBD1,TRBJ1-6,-,TGTGCCAGCAGTGTCGACAGGGCAACACCCCTCCACTTT,CASSVDRATPLHF
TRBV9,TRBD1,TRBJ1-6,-,TGTGCCAGCAGCGTCCTCCCACAGGGGGAAGGATCACCCCTCCACTTT,CASSVLPQGEGSPLHF
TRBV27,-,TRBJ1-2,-,TGTGCCAGCAGTTCCGCGGACAGCTTGTATGGCTACACCTTC,CASSSADSLYGYTF
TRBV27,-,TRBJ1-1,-,TGTGCCAGCAGTACACAACAGGCTTCGAACACTGAAGCTTTCTTT,CASSTQQASNTEAFF
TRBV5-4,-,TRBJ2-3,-,TGTGCCAGCAGCCCAAAGGGGGATACGCAGTATTTT,CASSPKGDTQYF
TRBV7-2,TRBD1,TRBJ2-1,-,TGTGCCAGCAGCTTAGGGACAGGGCCCTACAATGAGCAGTTCTTC,CASSLGTGPYNEQFF
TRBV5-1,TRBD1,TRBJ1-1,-,TGCGCCAGCAGCGGGAGAACAGGGGACACTGAAGCTTTCTTT,CASSGRTGDTEAFF
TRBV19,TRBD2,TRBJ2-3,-,TGTGCCAGTAGCTACTCTAGCGGGGGGGCCGGGTCAGATACGCAGTATTTT,CASSYSSGGAGSDTQYF
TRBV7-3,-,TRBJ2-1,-,TGTGCCAGCAGCTCCCTAGGTGGTGAGCAGTTCTTC,CASSSLGGEQFF
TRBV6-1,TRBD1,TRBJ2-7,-,TGTGCCAGCAGTGAAGGGGTCCGGGACAGACCCTACGAGCAGTACTTC,CASSEGVRDRPYEQYF
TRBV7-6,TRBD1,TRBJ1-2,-,TGTGCCAGCAGCCCTAGCCCGGGACAGGGAGCCGGCTACACCTTC,CASSPSPGQGAGYTF
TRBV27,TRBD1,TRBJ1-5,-,TGTGCCAGCAGGGAACCGGGACAGGATCAGCCCCAGCATTTT,CASREPGQDQPQHF
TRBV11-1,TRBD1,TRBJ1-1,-,TGTGCCAGCAGCTCAGACAGGGGGCGCGGGACTGAAGCTTTCTTT,CASSSDRGRGTEAFF
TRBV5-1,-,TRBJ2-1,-,TGCGCCAGCAGCCTGCCCGGTAGCCGAGCCTACAATGAGCAGTTCTTC,CASSLPGSRAYNEQFF
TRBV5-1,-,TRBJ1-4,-,TGCGCCAGCAGCCGAGGCCAGGCGGAGGGTGAAAAACTGTTTTTT,CASSRGQAEGEKLFF
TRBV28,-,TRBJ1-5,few,TGTGCCAGTCATAGCAATCAGCCCCAGCATTTT,CASHSNQPQHF
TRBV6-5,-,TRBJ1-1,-,TGTGCCAGCAGGACCGGGAGCTCGAACACTGAAGCTTTCTTT,CASRTGSSNTEAFF
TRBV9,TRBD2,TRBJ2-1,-,TGTGCCAGCAGCGTAGAAAGCGGGAGCTCCTACAATGAGCAGTTCTTC,CASSVESGSSYNEQFF
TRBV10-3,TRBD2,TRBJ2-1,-,TGTGCCATCAGTGACCCTCGACTAGCGGGAGGCGCCTACAATGAGCAGTTCTTC,CAISDPRLAGGAYNEQFF
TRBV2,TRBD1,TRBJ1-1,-,TGTGCCAGCAGGTTTCGAACAACAGGGGGCGAAGCTTTCTTT,CASRFRTTGGEAFF
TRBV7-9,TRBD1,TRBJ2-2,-,TGTGCCAGCAGCTCGGGACAGAGGATCAAGCTGTTTTTT,CASSSGQRIKLFF
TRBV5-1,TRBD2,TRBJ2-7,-,TGCGCCAGCAGGTCGAACCCTGGGACTATCTCCTACGAGCAGTACTTC,CASRSNPGTISYEQYF
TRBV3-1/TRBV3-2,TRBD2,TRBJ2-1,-,TGTGCCAGCAGCCATAGCGGGAGTGGGGGCTCCTACAATGAGCAGTTCTTC,CASSHSGSGGSYNEQFF
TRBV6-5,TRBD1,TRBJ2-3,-,TGTGCCAGCAGCTGGACAGGGAGTGGGGATACGCAGTATTTT,CASSWTGSGDTQYF